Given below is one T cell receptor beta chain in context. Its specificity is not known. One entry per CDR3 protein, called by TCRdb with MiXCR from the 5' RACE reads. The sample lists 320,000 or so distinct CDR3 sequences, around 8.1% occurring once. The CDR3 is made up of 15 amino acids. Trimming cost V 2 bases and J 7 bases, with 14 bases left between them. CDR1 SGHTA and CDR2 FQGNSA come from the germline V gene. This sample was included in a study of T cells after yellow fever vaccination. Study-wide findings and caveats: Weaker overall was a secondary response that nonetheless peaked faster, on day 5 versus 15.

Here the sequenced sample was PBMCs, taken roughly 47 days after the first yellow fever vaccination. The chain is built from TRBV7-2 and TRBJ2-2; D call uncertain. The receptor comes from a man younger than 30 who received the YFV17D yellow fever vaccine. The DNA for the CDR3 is TGTGCCAGCAGCTTATCCGGGCGATTGGGCGGGGAGCTGTTTTTT. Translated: CASSLSGRLGGELFF.